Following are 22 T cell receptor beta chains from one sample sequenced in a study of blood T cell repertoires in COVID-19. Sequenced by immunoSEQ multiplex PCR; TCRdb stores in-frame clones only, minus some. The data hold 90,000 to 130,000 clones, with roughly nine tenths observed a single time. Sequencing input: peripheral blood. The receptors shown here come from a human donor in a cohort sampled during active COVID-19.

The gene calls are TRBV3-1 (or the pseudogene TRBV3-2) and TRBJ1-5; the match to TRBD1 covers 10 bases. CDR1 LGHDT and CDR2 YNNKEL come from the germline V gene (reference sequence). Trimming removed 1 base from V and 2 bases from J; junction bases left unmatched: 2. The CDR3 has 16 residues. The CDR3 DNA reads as TGTGCCAGCAGCCAAGCCGGGACAGGGGGCAATCAGCCCCAGCATTTT. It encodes CASSQAGTGGNQPQHF.

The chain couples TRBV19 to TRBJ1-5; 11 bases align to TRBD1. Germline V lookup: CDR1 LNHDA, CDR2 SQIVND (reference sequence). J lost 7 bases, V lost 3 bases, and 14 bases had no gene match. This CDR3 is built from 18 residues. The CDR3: CASSIKPPGQGVVQPQHF. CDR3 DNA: TGTGCCAGTAGTATTAAGCCCCCGGGACAGGGGGTTGTACAGCCCCAGCATTTT.

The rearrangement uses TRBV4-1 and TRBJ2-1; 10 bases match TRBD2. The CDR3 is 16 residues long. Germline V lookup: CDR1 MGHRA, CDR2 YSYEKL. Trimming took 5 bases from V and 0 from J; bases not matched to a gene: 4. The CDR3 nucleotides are TGCGCCAGCAGCTTACTAGCGGGAATCTCCTACAATGAGCAGTTCTTC. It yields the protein CASSLLAGISYNEQFF.

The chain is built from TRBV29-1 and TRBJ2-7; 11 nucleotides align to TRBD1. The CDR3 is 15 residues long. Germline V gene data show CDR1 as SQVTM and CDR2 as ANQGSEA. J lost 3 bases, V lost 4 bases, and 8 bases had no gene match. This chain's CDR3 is CSVGYPGTGGYEQYF. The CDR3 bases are TGCAGCGTTGGGTACCCCGGGACAGGGGGCTACGAGCAGTACTTC.

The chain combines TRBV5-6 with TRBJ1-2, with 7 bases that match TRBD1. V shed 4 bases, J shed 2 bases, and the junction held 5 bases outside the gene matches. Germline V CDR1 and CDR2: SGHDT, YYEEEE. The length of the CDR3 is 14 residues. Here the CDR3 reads CASSPTGANYGYTF. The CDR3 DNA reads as TGTGCCAGCAGCCCAACAGGGGCAAACTATGGCTACACCTTC. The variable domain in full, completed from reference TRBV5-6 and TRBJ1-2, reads DAGVTQSPTHLIKTRGQQVTLRCSPKSGHDTVSWYQQALGQGPQFIFQYYEEEERQRGNFPDRFSGHQFPNYSSELNVNALLLGDSALYLCASSPTGANYGYTFGSGTRLTVV.

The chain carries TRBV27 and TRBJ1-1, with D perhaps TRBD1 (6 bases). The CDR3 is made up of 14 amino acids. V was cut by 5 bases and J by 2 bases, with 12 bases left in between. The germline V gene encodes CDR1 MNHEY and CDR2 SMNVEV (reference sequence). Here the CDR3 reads CASSTYRENTEAFF. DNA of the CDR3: TGTGCCAGCAGTACTTACAGGGAAAACACTGAAGCTTTCTTT.

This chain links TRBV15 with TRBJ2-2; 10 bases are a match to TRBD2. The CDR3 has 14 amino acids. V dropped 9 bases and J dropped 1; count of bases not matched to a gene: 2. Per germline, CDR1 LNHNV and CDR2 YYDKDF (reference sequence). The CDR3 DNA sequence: TGTGCCACGAGACTAGCGGGGAACACCGGGGAGCTGTTTTTT. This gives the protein CATRLAGNTGELFF.

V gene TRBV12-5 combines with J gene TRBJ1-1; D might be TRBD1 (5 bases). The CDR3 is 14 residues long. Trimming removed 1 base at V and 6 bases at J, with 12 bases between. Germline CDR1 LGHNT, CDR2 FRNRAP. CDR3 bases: TGTGCTAGTGGTTTGGCCCTCGGGGGTCCTGAAGCTTTCTTT. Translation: CASGLALGGPEAFF.

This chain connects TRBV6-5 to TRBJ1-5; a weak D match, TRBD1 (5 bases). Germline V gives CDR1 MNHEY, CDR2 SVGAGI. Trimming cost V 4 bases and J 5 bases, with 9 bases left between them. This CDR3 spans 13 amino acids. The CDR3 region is CASSLTRDQPQHF. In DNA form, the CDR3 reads TGTGCCAGCAGTTTAACCAGGGATCAGCCCCAGCATTTT.

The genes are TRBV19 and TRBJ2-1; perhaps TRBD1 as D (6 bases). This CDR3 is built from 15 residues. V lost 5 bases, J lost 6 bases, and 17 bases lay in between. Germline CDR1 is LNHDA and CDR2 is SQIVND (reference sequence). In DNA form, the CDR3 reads TGTGCCAGTAGTCCCCGGCAGGGGTCCATCAATGAGCAGTTCTTC. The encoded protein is CASSPRQGSINEQFF.

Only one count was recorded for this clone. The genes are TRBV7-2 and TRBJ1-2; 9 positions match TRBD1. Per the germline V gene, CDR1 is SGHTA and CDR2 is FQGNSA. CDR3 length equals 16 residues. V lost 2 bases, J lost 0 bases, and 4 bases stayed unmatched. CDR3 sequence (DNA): TGTGCCAGCAGCTTAAACAGGGGGCTGACTAACTATGGCTACACCTTC. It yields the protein CASSLNRGLTNYGYTF.

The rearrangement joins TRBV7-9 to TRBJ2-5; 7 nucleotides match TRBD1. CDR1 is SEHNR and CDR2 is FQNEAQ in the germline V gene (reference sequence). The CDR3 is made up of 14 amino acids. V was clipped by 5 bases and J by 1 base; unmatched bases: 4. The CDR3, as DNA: TGTGCCAGCAGCCAGACAGGGCCCCAAGAGACCCAGTACTTC. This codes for CASSQTGPQETQYF.

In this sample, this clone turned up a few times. This CDR3 is CASSPPERGRNGELFF. The DNA of the CDR3 is TGTGCCAGCAGTCCACCGGAAAGGGGCCGCAACGGGGAGCTGTTTTTT. J is TRBJ2-2 and V is TRBV28; possible D gene TRBD1, 5 bases. Per the germline V gene, CDR1 is MDHEN and CDR2 is SYDVKM. CDR3 length: 16 residues. Trimming removed 5 bases from V and 7 bases from J, with 20 bases in between. The whole variable domain, filled in from reference TRBV28 and TRBJ2-2, reads DVKVTQSSRYLVKRTGEKVFLECVQDMDHENMFWYRQDPGLGLRLIYFSYDVKMKEKGDIPEGYSVSREKKERFSLILESASTNQTSMYLCASSPPERGRNGELFFGEGSRLTVL.

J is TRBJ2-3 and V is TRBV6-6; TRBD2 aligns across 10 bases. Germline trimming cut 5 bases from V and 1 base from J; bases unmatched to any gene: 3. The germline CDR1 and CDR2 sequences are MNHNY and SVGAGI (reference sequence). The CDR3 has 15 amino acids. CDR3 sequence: CASSPLAGGTDTQYF. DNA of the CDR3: TGTGCCAGCAGTCCCCTAGCGGGGGGCACAGATACGCAGTATTTT.

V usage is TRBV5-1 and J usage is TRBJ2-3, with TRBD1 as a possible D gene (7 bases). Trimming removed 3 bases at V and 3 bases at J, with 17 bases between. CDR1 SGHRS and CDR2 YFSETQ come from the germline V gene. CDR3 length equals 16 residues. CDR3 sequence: CASSSQSPGGTDTQYF. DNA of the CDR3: TGCGCCAGCAGCTCACAGTCACCAGGGGGGACAGATACGCAGTATTTT.

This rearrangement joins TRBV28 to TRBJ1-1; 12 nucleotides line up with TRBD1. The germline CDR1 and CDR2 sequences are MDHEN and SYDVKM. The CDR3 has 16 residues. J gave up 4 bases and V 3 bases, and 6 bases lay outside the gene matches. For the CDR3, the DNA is TGTGCCAGCAGTTTGGGCGGGACAGGGGGCCTCACTGAAGCTTTCTTT. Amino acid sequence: CASSLGGTGGLTEAFF.

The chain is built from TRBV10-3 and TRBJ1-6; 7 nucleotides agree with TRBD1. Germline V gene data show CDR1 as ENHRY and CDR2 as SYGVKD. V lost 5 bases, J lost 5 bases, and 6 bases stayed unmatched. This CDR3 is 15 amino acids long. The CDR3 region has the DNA TGTGCCATCAGTCAGGGACAGCAAAATAATTCACCCCTCCACTTT. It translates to CAISQGQQNNSPLHF.

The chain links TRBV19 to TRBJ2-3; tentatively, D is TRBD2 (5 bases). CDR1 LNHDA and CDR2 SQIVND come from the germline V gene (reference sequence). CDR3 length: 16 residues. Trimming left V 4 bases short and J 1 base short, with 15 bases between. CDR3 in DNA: TGTGCCAGTAGTAACCCCCGAGGGAAGGGCACAGATACGCAGTATTTT. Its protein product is CASSNPRGKGTDTQYF.

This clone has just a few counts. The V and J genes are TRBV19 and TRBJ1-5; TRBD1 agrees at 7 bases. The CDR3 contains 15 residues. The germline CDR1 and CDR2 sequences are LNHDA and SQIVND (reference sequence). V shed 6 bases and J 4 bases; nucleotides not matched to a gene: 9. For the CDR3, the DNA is TGTGCCAGTAGCCGTAAGACAGGGTGGAATCAGCCCCAGCATTTT. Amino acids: CASSRKTGWNQPQHF.

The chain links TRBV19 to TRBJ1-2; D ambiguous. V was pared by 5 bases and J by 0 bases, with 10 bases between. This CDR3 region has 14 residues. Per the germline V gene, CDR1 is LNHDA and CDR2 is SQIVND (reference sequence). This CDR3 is CASSGEYSNYGYTF. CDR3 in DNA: TGTGCCAGTAGTGGGGAGTATTCTAACTATGGCTACACCTTC. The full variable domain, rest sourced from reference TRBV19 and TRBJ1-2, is DGGITQSPKYLFRKEGQNVTLSCEQNLNHDAMYWYRQDPGQGLRLIYYSQIVNDFQKGDIAEGYSVSREKKESFPLTVTSAQKNPTAFYLCASSGEYSNYGYTFGSGTRLTVV.

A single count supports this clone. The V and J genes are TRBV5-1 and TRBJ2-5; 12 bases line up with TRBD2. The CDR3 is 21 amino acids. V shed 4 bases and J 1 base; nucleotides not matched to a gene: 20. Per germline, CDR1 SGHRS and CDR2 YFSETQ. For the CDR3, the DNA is TGCGCCAGCAGCACAAATTTTGGACTAGCGGGACGCCCTTACCCCCAAGAGACCCAGTACTTC. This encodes CASSTNFGLAGRPYPQETQYF.

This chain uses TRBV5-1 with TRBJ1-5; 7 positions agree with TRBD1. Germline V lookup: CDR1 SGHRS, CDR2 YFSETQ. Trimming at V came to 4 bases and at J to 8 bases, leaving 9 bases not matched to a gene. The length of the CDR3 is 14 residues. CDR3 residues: CASSPGQAQEPQHF. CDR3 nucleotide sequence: TGCGCCAGCAGCCCCGGACAGGCCCAGGAGCCCCAGCATTTT.